The rows below give T cell receptor beta chains drawn from one sample of a study of T cells in Graves' hyperthyroidism and ophthalmopathy. TCRdb itself ran the multiplex PCR reads through MiXCR, one entry per CDR3 protein. The sample lists 400,000 or so distinct CDR3 sequences; over 12% were seen once. The sequencing input was blood. The origin of the receptors is a man aged 45-65 years with Graves' ophthalmopathy. Both conserved end residues are part of each CDR3. Fields, in order: V gene, D gene, J gene, clone size, CDR3 protein, CDR3 DNA. The D gene is left open where the match is weak. Part of the rows lack a size; the others show once, few, many or a class for expanded clones.

>TRBV5-5|TRBD1|TRBJ2-1|few
CASSRDRGPFNEQFF
TGTGCCAGCAGTCGCGACAGGGGGCCCTTCAATGAGCAGTTCTTC
>TRBV28|-|TRBJ2-7|-
CASSGNLPSYEQYF
TGTGCCAGCAGTGGGAACCTCCCCTCCTACGAGCAGTACTTC
>TRBV20-1|TRBD1|TRBJ1-5|few
CSAYPTGGDQPQHF
TGCAGTGCTTACCCTACAGGGGGCGATCAGCCCCAGCATTTT
>TRBV6-5|TRBD1|TRBJ2-7|-
CASSYSGPTGGGEQYF
TGTGCCAGCAGTTACTCGGGACCCACAGGGGGTGGCGAGCAGTACTTC
>TRBV20-1|TRBD1|TRBJ2-3|many
CSATTGTGTDTQYF
TGCAGTGCTACTACCGGGACAGGGACAGATACGCAGTATTTT
>TRBV7-9|-|TRBJ2-7|many
CASSLDASVVRDEQYF
TGTGCCAGCAGCTTAGATGCTAGCGTGGTTCGGGACGAGCAGTACTTC
>TRBV30|TRBD2|TRBJ2-1|-
CARTSPDLYNEQFF
TGTGCCCGGACTAGCCCCGATCTTTACAATGAGCAGTTCTTC
>TRBV7-9|-|TRBJ2-1|many
CASSPNLGLRNEQFF
TGTGCCAGCAGCCCTAACCTGGGTCTGAGGAATGAGCAGTTCTTC
>TRBV25-1|-|TRBJ1-1|few
CASRETANTPTEAFF
TGTGCCAGCAGGGAGACGGCCAATACCCCCACTGAAGCTTTCTTT
>TRBV28|TRBD2|TRBJ2-1|many
CASSQGTGGSYNEQFF
TGTGCCAGCAGTCAGGGAACGGGAGGTTCCTACAATGAGCAGTTCTTC
>TRBV6-1|-|TRBJ1-3|-
CASSPPASSGNTIYF
TGTGCCAGCAGCCCCCCGGCAAGCTCTGGAAACACCATATATTTT
>TRBV12-3/TRBV12-4|-|TRBJ1-5|many
CASSFEGGDQPQHF
TGTGCCAGCAGTTTTGAGGGCGGAGATCAGCCCCAGCATTTT
>TRBV5-1|-|TRBJ1-1|many
CASSLERQMNTEAFF
TGCGCCAGCAGCTTGGAGCGGCAGATGAACACTGAAGCTTTCTTT